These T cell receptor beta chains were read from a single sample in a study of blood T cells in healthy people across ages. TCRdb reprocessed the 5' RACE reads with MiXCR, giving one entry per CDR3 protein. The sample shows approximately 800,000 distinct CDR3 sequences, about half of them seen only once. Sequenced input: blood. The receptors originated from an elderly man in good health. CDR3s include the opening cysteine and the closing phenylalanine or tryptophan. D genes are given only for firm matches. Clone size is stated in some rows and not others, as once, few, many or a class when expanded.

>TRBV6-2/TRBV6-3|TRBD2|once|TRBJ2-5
TGTGCCAGCAGTTACCAGCCCCGAGCGGGAGCGTGGGAGCAGTACTTC
CASSYQPRAGAWEQYF
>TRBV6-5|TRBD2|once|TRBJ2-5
TGTGCCAGCAGTTACGCTAGCGGGAGAGCGGAAGAGACCCAGTACTTC
CASSYASGRAEETQYF
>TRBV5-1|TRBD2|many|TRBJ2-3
TGTGCCAGCAGCTTGGGGCTAGCGGGGGTAGATACGCAGTATTTT
CASSLGLAGVDTQYF
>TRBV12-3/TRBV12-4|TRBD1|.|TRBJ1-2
TGTGCCAGCAGTTTAGTTAACAGGGGAAGCTATGGCTACACCTTC
CASSLVNRGSYGYTF
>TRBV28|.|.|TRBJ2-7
TGTGCCAGCAGTCTCTACGGCGCGAATTACGAGCAGTACTTC
CASSLYGANYEQYF
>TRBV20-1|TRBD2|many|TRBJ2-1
TGCAGTGCTAGCCCTGGGGACTACCGGGACTACAATGAGCAGTTCTTC
CSASPGDYRDYNEQFF
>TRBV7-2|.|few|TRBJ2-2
TGTGCCAGCAGCCCAGACGGACAGCCCACCGGGGAGCTGTTTTTT
CASSPDGQPTGELFF
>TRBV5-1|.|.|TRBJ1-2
TGCGCCAGCAGCTTAGGCCACCGCTATGGCTACACCTTC
CASSLGHRYGYTF
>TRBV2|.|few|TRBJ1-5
TGTGCCAGCAAAGGGCTAGAACGCAATCAGCCCCAGCATTTT
CASKGLERNQPQHF
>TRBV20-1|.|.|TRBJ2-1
TGCAGTGCCAAGGACGACCCTTCGGGAAATGAGCAGTTCTTC
CSAKDDPSGNEQFF
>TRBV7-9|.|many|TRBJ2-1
TGTGCCAGCAGCCGCCGGGACAACTCCTACAATGAGCAGTTCTTC
CASSRRDNSYNEQFF
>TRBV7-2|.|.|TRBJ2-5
TGTGCCAGCAGCGGCAGGCCGGCGGTCCAAGAGACCCAGTACTTC
CASSGRPAVQETQYF
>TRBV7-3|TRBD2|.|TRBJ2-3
TGTGCCAGCAGCTCCATAGCGGGAGAGGGAGATACGCAGTATTTT
CASSSIAGEGDTQYF
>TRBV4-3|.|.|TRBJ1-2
TGCGCCAGCAGCCATGGTTTTCGGAACTATGGCTACACCTTC
CASSHGFRNYGYTF
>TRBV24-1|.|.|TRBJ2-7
TGTGCCACCAGTGATTTGGACTCTCTACAGGGCGAGCAGTACTTC
CATSDLDSLQGEQYF
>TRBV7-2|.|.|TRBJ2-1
TGTGCCAGCAGCGCCCCCCCACTCCGGAGTGAGCAGTTCTTC
CASSAPPLRSEQFF
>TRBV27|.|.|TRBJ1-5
TGTGCCAGCAGTTTTTTTGTAGGACACAAACCGAATCAGCCCCAGCATTTT
CASSFFVGHKPNQPQHF
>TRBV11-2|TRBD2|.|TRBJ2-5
TGTGCCAGCAGCCATGGACTAGCGGGATTCAATGAGCAGTACTTC
CASSHGLAGFNEQYF
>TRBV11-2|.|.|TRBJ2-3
TGTGCCAGCAGCTCTCCCCTCAAGGGGCTTACAGATACGCAGTATTTT
CASSSPLKGLTDTQYF
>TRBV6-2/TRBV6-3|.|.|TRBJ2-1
TGTGCCAGCACCCCTTTAGGGGACCGGAGCTCCTACAATGAGCAGTTCTTC
CASTPLGDRSSYNEQFF
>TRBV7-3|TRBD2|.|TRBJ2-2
TGTGCCAGCAGCTTATCGCTAGCGGGAGCGGGGGAGCTGTTTTTT
CASSLSLAGAGELFF
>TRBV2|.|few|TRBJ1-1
TGTGCCAGCAGTGAAGGTGCAGGCTTAGCGGGAGCTTTCTTT
CASSEGAGLAGAFF
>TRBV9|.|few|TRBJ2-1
TGTGCCAGCAGCGTAGGGGTGTTAGCCTACAATGAGCAGTTCTTC
CASSVGVLAYNEQFF
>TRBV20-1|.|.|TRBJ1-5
TGCAGTGCTAGAGTAGCACAGAATCAGCCCCAGCATTTT
CSARVAQNQPQHF
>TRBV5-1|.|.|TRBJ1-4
TGCGCCAGCAGCCCATGTGAGCAGGGTAATGAAAAACTGTTTTTT
CASSPCEQGNEKLFF
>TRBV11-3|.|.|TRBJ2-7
TGTGCCAGCAGCCGGGGGACAGCTGCCGGGGAGCAGTACTTC
CASSRGTAAGEQYF
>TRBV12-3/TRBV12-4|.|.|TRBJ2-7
TGTGCCAGCACATTGGGGACGGTAAGCTCCTACGAGCAGTACTTC
CASTLGTVSSYEQYF
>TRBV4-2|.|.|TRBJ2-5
TGTGCCAGCAGCCAAGATGAACAGGTGGAGACCCAGTACTTC
CASSQDEQVETQYF
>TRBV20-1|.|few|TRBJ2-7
TGCAGTGCTAGATCTATCGGACGGACCTACGAGCAGTACTTC
CSARSIGRTYEQYF
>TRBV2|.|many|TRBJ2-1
TGTGCCAGGAACTCCTACAATGAGCAGTTCTTC
CARNSYNEQFF
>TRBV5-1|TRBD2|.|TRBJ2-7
TGCGCCAGCAGCGGGACTAGCCAGTCCTACGAGCAGTACTTC
CASSGTSQSYEQYF
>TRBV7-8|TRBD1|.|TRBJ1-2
TGTGCCAGCAGCTTAGGTTGGGACAGGACTAACTATGGCTACACCTTC
CASSLGWDRTNYGYTF
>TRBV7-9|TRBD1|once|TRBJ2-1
TGTGCCAGCAGTATAAGACAGGGTATCAATGAGCAGTTCTTC
CASSIRQGINEQFF